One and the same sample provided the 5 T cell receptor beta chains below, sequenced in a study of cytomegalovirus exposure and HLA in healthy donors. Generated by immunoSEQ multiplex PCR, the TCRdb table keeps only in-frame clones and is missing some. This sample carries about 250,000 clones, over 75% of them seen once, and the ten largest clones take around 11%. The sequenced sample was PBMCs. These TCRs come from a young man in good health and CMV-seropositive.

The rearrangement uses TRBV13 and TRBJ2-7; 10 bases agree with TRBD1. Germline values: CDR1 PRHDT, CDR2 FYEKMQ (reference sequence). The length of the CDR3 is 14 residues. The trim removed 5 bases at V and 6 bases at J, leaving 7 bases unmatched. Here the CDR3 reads CASSTGTGAGEQYF. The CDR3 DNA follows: TGTGCCAGCAGCACTGGGACAGGGGCGGGCGAGCAGTACTTC.

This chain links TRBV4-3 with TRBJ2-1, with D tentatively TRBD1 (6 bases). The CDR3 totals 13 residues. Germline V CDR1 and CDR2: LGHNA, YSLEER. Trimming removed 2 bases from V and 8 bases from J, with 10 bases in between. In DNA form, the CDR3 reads TGCGCCAGCAGCCAAATACAGGGATATGAGCAGTTCTTC. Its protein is CASSQIQGYEQFF.

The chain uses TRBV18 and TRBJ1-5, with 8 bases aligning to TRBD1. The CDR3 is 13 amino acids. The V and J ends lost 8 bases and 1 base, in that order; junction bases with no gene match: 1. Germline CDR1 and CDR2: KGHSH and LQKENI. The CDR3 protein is CASGQGSNQPQHF. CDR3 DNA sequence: TGTGCCAGCGGACAGGGAAGCAATCAGCCCCAGCATTTT. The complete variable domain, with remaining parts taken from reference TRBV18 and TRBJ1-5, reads NAGVMQNPRHLVRRRGQEARLRCSPMKGHSHVYWYRQLPEEGLKFMVYLQKENIIDESGMPKERFSAEFPKEGPSILRIQQVVRGDSAAYFCASGQGSNQPQHFGDGTRLSIL.

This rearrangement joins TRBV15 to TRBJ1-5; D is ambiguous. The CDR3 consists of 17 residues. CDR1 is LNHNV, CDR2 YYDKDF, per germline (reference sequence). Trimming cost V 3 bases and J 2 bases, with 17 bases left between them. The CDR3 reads CATSSLPRRYGNQPQHF. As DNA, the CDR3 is TGTGCCACCAGCAGCCTCCCCAGAAGGTATGGCAATCAGCCCCAGCATTTT.

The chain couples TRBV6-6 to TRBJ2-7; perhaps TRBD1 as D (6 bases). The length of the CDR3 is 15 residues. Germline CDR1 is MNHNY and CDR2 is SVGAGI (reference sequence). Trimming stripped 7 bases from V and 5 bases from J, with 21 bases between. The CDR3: CASTRSSRGVHEQYF. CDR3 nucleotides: TGTGCCAGCACCCGAAGCTCCAGGGGAGTCCACGAGCAGTACTTC.